This T cell receptor beta chain was recorded in a study of T cells in Graves' hyperthyroidism and ophthalmopathy. RNA transcripts yielded amplified TCR beta CDR3 regions. The HTBI primer set served for first-round RT-PCR of the TCR CDR3. TCRdb reanalysed the multiplex PCR reads using MiXCR and keeps one entry per CDR3 protein. The data contain hundreds of thousands of distinct CDR3 sequences, about 15% of them singletons. The CDR3 runs 18 residues. The V gene's germline CDR1 is SGHNT and CDR2 YENEEA. V shed 0 bases and J 8 bases; nucleotides not matched to a gene: 14. The table lists this clonotype with many counts.

Sequencing was performed on blood. The chain couples TRBV11-3 to TRBJ2-1; 9 nucleotides align to TRBD1. The TCR was taken from a woman aged 18-35 years with Graves' hyperthyroidism that later progressed to Graves' ophthalmopathy. The CDR3 is CASSLDRGGGQGTYEQFF. In DNA form, the CDR3 reads TGTGCCAGCAGCTTAGATCGAGGCGGGGGACAGGGAACCTATGAGCAGTTCTTC. Looking up the rest from reference TRBV11-3 and TRBJ2-1 gives the full variable domain: EAGVVQSPRYKIIEKKQPVAFWCNPISGHNTLYWYLQNLGQGPELLIRYENEEAVDDSQLPKDRFSAERLKGVDSTLKIQPAELGDSAVYLCASSLDRGGGQGTYEQFFGPGTRLTVL.